Below are 25 T cell receptor beta chains sequenced from a single sample in a study of blood T cell repertoires in COVID-19. This table comes from immunoSEQ multiplex PCR, and its TCRdb copy is limited to in-frame clones, with some not included. The top ten clones hold about 0.77% of a sample with about 170,000 clones, 75% to 90% of them seen once. Sequenced material: PBMCs or T cells enriched from blood (not recorded which). These receptors all stem from a woman in her late teens or twenties who had recovered from COVID-19.

The chain uses TRBV6-5 and TRBJ2-7; TRBD1 agrees at 10 bases. Germline CDR1 MNHEY, CDR2 SVGAGI. The CDR3 has 15 residues. V was pared by 8 bases and J by 3 bases, with 10 bases of the junction left unmatched. CDR3 in amino acids: CASARTGTGDYEQYF. For the CDR3, the DNA is TGTGCCAGCGCCCGGACCGGGACAGGGGACTACGAGCAGTACTTC.

The chain carries TRBV4-3 and TRBJ1-6; a weak D match, TRBD1 (5 bases). The germline V and J ends were trimmed by 1 base and 7 bases, with 11 bases remaining between them. Germline V gene sequence: CDR1 LGHNA, CDR2 YSLEER. This CDR3 spans 15 amino acids. The chain's CDR3 is CASSQADRINSPLHF. CDR3 nucleotide sequence: TGCGCCAGCAGCCAAGCCGACAGAATAAATTCACCCCTCCACTTT.

V and J are TRBV28 and TRBJ1-2; D possibly corresponds to TRBD1 (6 bases). The CDR3 length is 11 residues. Germline lookup yields CDR1 MDHEN and CDR2 SYDVKM. Trimming removed 10 bases from V and 7 bases from J, with 13 bases in between. As DNA, the CDR3 is TGTGCCACCACAGGGTTCGGTGGCTACACCTTC. Translation: CATTGFGGYTF.

The gene calls are TRBV5-4 and TRBJ2-1; perhaps TRBD2 as D (6 bases). The germline CDR1 and CDR2 sequences are SGHNT and YYREEE (reference sequence). V shed 6 bases and J shed 2 bases, with 21 bases lying between them. CDR3 length: 17 amino acids. The CDR3 is CASTPPGEMIAYNEQFF. The DNA for the CDR3 is TGTGCCAGCACCCCGCCGGGGGAGATGATAGCCTACAATGAGCAGTTCTTC.

In its sample, this clone was seen a few times. Other DNA sequences within the sample encode an identical CDR3. This chain uses TRBV7-9 with TRBJ1-2; TRBD1 might be the D (6 bases). Looked up from germline, CDR1 is SEHNR and CDR2 is FQNEAQ (reference sequence). The CDR3 is made up of 13 amino acids. Trimming shortened V by 5 bases and J by 10 bases, and 17 bases separated the two germline ends. The CDR3 nucleotides read TGTGCCAGCAGCCTACCCGGCGGGGGCGCCTACACCTTC. Protein sequence: CASSLPGGGAYTF.

J is TRBJ1-6 and V is TRBV27, with TRBD1 matching 7 bases. Trimming at V came to 0 bases and at J to 10 bases, leaving 6 bases not matched to a gene. This CDR3 is built from 15 residues. Germline loops: CDR1 MNHEY, CDR2 SMNVEV (reference sequence). The CDR3 spells CASSLSLGGGSPLHF. Here the CDR3 DNA reads TGTGCCAGCAGTTTATCTTTAGGGGGCGGCTCACCCCTCCACTTT.

The chain combines TRBV19 with TRBJ1-1; TRBD1 is a possible D gene (5 bases). Trimming left V 4 bases short and J 10 bases short, with 10 bases between. CDR3 length equals 11 residues. Looked up from germline, CDR1 is LNHDA and CDR2 is SQIVND (reference sequence). CDR3 DNA sequence: TGTGCCAGTAGTACCCGGAGGGGAGCTTTCTTT. Translation gives CASSTRRGAFF.

V usage is TRBV18 and J usage is TRBJ1-2; D is uncertain. This CDR3 spans 13 amino acids. Trimming left V 0 bases short and J 8 bases short, with 10 bases between. Germline assignment: CDR1 KGHSH and CDR2 LQKENI. The CDR3 DNA reads TGTGCCAGCTCACCACCAGCCTCGAGGGGCTACACCTTC. This gives the protein CASSPPASRGYTF.

The chain links TRBV7-2 to TRBJ2-3; 8 bases match TRBD2. J was trimmed by 3 bases and V by 3 bases; bases with no gene match: 14. Looked up from germline, CDR1 is SGHTA and CDR2 is FQGNSA. This CDR3 region has 18 residues. The CDR3: CASSLIGLAGISTDTQYF. CDR3 nucleotides: TGTGCCAGCAGCTTGATTGGGCTAGCGGGTATTTCAACAGATACGCAGTATTTT.

V usage is TRBV27 and J usage is TRBJ2-5, with D tentatively TRBD1 (6 bases). V shed 3 bases and J shed 4 bases, with 12 bases lying between them. CDR1 is MNHEY, CDR2 SMNVEV, per germline (reference sequence). This CDR3 has 14 amino acids. CDR3 region: CASSLGQGLETQYF. CDR3 nucleotide sequence: TGTGCCAGCAGTTTGGGCCAGGGGTTAGAGACCCAGTACTTC.

The rearrangement links TRBV10-3 to TRBJ2-6; TRBD1 agrees at 8 bases. V gave up 3 bases and J gave up 1 base; unmatched junction bases: 5. The CDR3 spans 17 residues. Germline V gene lookup returns CDR1 ENHRY and CDR2 SYGVKD. This CDR3 is CAISDRGRSSGANVLTF. The DNA for the CDR3 is TGTGCCATCAGTGACAGGGGGCGCAGTTCTGGGGCCAACGTCCTGACTTTC.

This chain connects TRBV10-3 to TRBJ2-3, with a weak D call TRBD1 (6 bases). The V end lost 5 bases, the J end lost 1 base, and 10 bases lay between the germline ends. The germline CDR1 and CDR2 sequences are ENHRY and SYGVKD. The CDR3 spans 14 residues. CDR3 bases: TGTGCCATCAGTTCTACAGGGCGCACAGATACGCAGTATTTT. It translates to CAISSTGRTDTQYF.

The chain has TRBV7-3 and TRBJ2-1; 9 nucleotides match TRBD2. Germline V gives CDR1 SGHTA, CDR2 FQGTGA. V shed 2 bases, J shed 3 bases, and the junction held 2 bases outside the gene matches. The CDR3 is 15 residues long. CDR3 DNA: TGTGCCAGCAGCTTAGCTAGCGGGATCTACAATGAGCAGTTCTTC. Amino acid sequence: CASSLASGIYNEQFF.

About this clone itself: One junction end does not reproduce the germline sequence, and a read error may be involved. The V call is TRBV30, the J call TRBJ1-2; TRBD1 agrees at 9 bases. Germline CDR1 is GTSNPN and CDR2 is SVGIG (reference sequence). CDR3 length equals 12 residues. The CDR3 loop is CAWDPGQGDIFF. For the CDR3, the DNA is TGTGCCTGGGACCCGGGACAGGGAGATATCTTCTTC. Combining the CDR3 with reference TRBV30 and TRBJ1-2 gives the whole variable domain SQTIHQWPATLVQPVGSPLSLECTVEGTSNPNLYWYRQAAGRGLQLLFYSVGIGQISSEVPQNLSASRPQDRQFILSSKKLLLSDSGFYLCAWDPGQGDIFFGSGTRLTVV.

This clone was recorded a few times. This rearrangement joins TRBV27 to TRBJ2-7, with TRBD1 matching 7 bases. J gave up 0 bases and V 7 bases, and 9 bases lay outside the gene matches. The germline V gene has CDR1 MNHEY and CDR2 SMNVEV (reference sequence). This CDR3 contains 15 residues. CDR3 in amino acids: CASKPTGALSYEQYF. The CDR3 DNA follows: TGTGCCAGCAAACCTACAGGGGCCCTCTCCTACGAGCAGTACTTC.

The chain is built from TRBV6-2 or TRBV6-3 and TRBJ1-2; the D is unclear. Germline lookup yields CDR1 MNHEY and CDR2 SVGEGT. Trimming removed 6 bases at V and 14 bases at J, with 22 bases between. This CDR3 spans 13 amino acids. CDR3 DNA sequence: TGTGCCAGCAGCCTTACGGGGTCCCGCCGTGGGACCTTC. It translates to CASSLTGSRRGTF.

This clone was picked up a small number of times. The chain recombines TRBV30 with TRBJ1-1, with TRBD1 matching over 10 bases. V lost 0 bases, J lost 6 bases, and 4 bases stayed unmatched. CDR1 and CDR2 (germline): GTSNPN, SVGIG (reference sequence). The CDR3 runs to 14 residues. The CDR3 DNA reads as TGTGCCTGGAGTGTGGGGACAGGGGTGTCTGAAGCTTTCTTT. Translated: CAWSVGTGVSEAFF.

This rearrangement joins TRBV19 to TRBJ2-7; D gene ambiguous. CDR1 and CDR2 (germline): LNHDA, SQIVND (reference sequence). The CDR3 totals 15 residues. V gave up 5 bases and J gave up 0 bases, with 14 bases separating them. The CDR3, as DNA: TGTGCCAGTAGTTCCTCGCCTGGCAGCTCCTACGAGCAGTACTTC. Translated, it gives CASSSSPGSSYEQYF.

The chain combines TRBV25-1 with TRBJ2-3; 7 nucleotides match TRBD2. Trimming took 2 bases from V and 5 from J; bases not matched to a gene: 7. The CDR3 spans 15 residues. The germline V gene encodes CDR1 MGHDK and CDR2 SYGVNS. CDR3 loop: CASSERREGRDTQYF. The CDR3 DNA sequence: TGTGCCAGCAGTGAAAGGAGGGAGGGAAGAGATACGCAGTATTTT.

V is TRBV19 and J is TRBJ2-7; TRBD2 matches 10 bases. V was pared by 5 bases and J by 2 bases, with 9 bases of the junction left unmatched. The CDR3 loop spans 16 amino acids. The germline V gene has CDR1 LNHDA and CDR2 SQIVND (reference sequence). The CDR3 DNA follows: TGTGCCAGTAGTTACGGGACTAGCGATTCTACCTACGAGCAGTACTTC. Translation: CASSYGTSDSTYEQYF.

This chain connects TRBV4-3 to TRBJ2-1; D is unclear. V was trimmed by 2 bases and J by 9 bases, leaving 11 bases between them. The germline V gene has CDR1 LGHNA and CDR2 YSLEER. CDR3 length: 13 amino acids. The CDR3 DNA follows: TGCGCCAGCAGCCAATTACCCGGTAGTGAGCAGTTCTTC. This codes for CASSQLPGSEQFF.

V and J are TRBV12-3 or TRBV12-4 and TRBJ1-1; no definite D call. V shed 4 bases and J shed 9 bases, with 15 bases lying between them. The CDR3 is made up of 13 amino acids. This chain's CDR3 is CASSSLRGSQAFF. DNA for the CDR3: TGTGCCAGCAGTTCTCTTAGAGGCAGCCAAGCTTTCTTT.

The chain joins TRBV7-9 to TRBJ2-1; maybe TRBD2 (6 bases). Germline values: CDR1 SEHNR, CDR2 FQNEAQ (reference sequence). Trimming shortened V by 3 bases and J by 3 bases, and 12 bases separated the two germline ends. This CDR3 is built from 15 residues. The CDR3: CASSLIKAGYNEQFF. CDR3 sequence (DNA): TGTGCCAGCAGCTTGATAAAAGCGGGCTACAATGAGCAGTTCTTC.

The chain is built from TRBV2 and TRBJ2-5; D is perhaps TRBD1 (6 bases). Trimming left V 8 bases short and J 4 bases short, with 17 bases between. CDR3 length: 14 amino acids. Germline-derived CDR1 and CDR2 are SNHLY and FYNNEI. In nucleotides, the CDR3 is TGTGCCAGCGGGGGCCCAGGCCCTGGAGAGACCCAGTACTTC. Translation gives CASGGPGPGETQYF.

The V call is TRBV20-1, the J call TRBJ2-1; D may be TRBD2 (6 bases). The CDR3 extends over 13 amino acids. Germline V lookup: CDR1 DFQATT, CDR2 SNEGSKA (reference sequence). Trimming cost V 3 bases and J 7 bases, with 13 bases left between them. In DNA form, the CDR3 reads TGCAGTGCTAGTGCGGGGTTCAGGAATGAGCAGTTCTTC. Protein product: CSASAGFRNEQFF.